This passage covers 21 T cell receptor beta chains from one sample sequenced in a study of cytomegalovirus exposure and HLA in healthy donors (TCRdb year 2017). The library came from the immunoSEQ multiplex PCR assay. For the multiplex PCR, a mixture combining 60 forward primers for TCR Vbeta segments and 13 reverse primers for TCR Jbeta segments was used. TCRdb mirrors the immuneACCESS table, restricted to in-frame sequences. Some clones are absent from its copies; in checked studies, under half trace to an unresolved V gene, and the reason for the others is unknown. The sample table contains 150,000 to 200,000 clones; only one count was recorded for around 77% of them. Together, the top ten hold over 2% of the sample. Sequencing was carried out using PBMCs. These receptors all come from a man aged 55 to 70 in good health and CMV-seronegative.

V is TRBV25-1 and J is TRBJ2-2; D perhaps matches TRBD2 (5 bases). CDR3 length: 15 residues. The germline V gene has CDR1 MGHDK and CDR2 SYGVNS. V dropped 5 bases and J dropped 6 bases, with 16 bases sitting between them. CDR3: CASSTITGSPGELFF. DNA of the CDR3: TGTGCCAGCAGTACCATAACGGGGAGCCCCGGGGAGCTGTTTTTT.

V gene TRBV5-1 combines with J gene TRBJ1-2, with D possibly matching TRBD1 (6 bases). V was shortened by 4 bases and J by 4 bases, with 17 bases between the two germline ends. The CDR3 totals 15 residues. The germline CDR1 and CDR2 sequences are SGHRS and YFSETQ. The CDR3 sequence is CASSVDTGGIYGYTF. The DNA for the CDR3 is TGCGCCAGCAGCGTCGATACGGGGGGCATCTATGGCTACACCTTC.

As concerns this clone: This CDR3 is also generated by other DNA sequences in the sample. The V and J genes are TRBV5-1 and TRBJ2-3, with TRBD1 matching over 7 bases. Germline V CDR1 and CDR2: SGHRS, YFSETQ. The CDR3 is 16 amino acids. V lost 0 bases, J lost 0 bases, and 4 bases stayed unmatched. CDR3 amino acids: CASSLEGQPSTDTQYF. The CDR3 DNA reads TGCGCCAGCAGCTTGGAGGGACAGCCTAGCACAGATACGCAGTATTTT.

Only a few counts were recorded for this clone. CDR3 sequence (DNA): TGCGCCAGCAGCCAAGCGGGGATCGGCGAGTCCTACGAGCAGTACTTC. Its protein is CASSQAGIGESYEQYF. The J gene is TRBJ2-7, the V gene TRBV4-1; a possible D gene is TRBD2 (5 bases). Per germline, CDR1 MGHRA and CDR2 YSYEKL. Deletions cut 1 base from V and 1 base from J, with 14 bases between. CDR3 length: 16 residues.

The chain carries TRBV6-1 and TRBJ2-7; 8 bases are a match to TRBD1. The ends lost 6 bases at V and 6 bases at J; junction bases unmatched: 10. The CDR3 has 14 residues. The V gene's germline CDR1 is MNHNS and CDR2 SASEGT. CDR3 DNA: TGTGCCAGCAGAGACCGGGACAGGTCTGGCGAGCAGTACTTC. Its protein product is CASRDRDRSGEQYF.

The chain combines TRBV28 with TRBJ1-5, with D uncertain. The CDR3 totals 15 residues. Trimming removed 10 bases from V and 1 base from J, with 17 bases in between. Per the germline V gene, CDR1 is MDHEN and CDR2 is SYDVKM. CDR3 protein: CAIAFDGKSNQPQHF. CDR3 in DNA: TGTGCCATCGCCTTCGACGGGAAGAGCAATCAGCCCCAGCATTTT.

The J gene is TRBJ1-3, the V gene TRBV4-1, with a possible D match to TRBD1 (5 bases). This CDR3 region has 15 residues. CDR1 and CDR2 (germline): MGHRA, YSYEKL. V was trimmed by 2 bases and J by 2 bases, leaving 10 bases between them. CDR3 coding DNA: TGCGCCAGCAGCCAATTACCAGGGACTGGAAACACCATATATTTT. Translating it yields CASSQLPGTGNTIYF.

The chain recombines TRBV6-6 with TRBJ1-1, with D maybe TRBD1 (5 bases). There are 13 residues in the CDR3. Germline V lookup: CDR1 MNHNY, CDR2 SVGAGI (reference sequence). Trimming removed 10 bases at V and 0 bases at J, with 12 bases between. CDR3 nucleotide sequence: TGTGCCACCGGCGGGGCCATGAACACTGAAGCTTTCTTT. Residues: CATGGAMNTEAFF.

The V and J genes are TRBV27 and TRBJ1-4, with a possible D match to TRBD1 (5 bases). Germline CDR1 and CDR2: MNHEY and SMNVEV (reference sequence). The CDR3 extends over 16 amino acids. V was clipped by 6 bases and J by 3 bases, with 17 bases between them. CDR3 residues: CASRPGLSRANEKLFF. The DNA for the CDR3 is TGTGCCAGCAGACCGGGACTTTCCAGGGCTAATGAAAAACTGTTTTTT.

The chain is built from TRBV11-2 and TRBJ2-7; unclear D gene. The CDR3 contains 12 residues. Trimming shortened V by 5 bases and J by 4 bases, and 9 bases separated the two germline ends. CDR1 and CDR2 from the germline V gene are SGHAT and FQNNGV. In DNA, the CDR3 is TGTGCCAGCAGCACTCATTTATACGAGCAGTACTTC. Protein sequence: CASSTHLYEQYF.

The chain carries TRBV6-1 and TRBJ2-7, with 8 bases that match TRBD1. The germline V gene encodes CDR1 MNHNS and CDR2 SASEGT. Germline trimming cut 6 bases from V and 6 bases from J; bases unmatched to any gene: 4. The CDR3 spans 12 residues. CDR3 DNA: TGTGCCAGCAGCAGGGGGCAGGCCGAGCAGTACTTC. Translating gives CASSRGQAEQYF.

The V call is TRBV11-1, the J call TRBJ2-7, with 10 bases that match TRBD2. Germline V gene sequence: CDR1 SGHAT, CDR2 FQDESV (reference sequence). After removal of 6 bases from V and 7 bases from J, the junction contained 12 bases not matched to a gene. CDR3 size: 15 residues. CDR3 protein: CASRTGRAGGIEQYF. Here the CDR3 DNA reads TGTGCCAGCAGAACCGGACGAGCGGGAGGGATTGAGCAGTACTTC.

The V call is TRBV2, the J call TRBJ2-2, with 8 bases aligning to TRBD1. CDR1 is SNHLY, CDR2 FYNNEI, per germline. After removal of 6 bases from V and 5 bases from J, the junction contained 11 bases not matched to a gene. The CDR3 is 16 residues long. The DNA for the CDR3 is TGTGCCAGCAGGGACCAGGACAGGGTCAAAACCGGGGAGCTGTTTTTT. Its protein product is CASRDQDRVKTGELFF.

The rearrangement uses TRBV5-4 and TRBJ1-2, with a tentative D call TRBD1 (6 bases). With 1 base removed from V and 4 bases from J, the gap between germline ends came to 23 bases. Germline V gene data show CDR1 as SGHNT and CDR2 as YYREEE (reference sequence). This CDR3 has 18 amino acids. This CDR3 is CASSLWGRRDRMGYGYTF. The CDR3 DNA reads TGTGCCAGCAGCTTGTGGGGGCGGAGAGACAGGATGGGCTATGGCTACACCTTC.

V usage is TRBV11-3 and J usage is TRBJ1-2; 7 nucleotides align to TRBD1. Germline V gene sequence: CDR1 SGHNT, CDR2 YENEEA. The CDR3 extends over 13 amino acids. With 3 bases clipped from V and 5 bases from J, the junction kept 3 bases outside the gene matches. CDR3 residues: CASSFATGYGYTF. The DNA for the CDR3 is TGTGCCAGCAGCTTCGCGACAGGGTATGGCTACACCTTC.

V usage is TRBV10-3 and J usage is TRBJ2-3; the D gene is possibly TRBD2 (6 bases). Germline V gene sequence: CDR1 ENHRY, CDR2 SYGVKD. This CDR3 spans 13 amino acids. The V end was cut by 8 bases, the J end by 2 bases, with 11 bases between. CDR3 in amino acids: CAILSGLTDTQYF. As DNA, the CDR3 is TGTGCCATCCTTAGCGGCCTCACAGATACGCAGTATTTT.

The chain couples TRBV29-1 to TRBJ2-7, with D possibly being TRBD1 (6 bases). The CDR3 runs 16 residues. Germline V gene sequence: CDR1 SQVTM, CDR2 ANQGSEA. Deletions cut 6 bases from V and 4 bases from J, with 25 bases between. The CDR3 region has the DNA TGCAGCGTCCTTGCCCCCCTGGACAGAAGCACTTACGAGCAGTACTTC. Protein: CSVLAPLDRSTYEQYF.

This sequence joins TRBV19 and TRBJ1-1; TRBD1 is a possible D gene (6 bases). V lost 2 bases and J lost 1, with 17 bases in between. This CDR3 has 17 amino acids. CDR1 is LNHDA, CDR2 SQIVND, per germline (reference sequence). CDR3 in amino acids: CASSIPRDTKQNTEAFF. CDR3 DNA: TGTGCCAGTAGTATACCAAGGGACACCAAGCAGAACACTGAAGCTTTCTTT.

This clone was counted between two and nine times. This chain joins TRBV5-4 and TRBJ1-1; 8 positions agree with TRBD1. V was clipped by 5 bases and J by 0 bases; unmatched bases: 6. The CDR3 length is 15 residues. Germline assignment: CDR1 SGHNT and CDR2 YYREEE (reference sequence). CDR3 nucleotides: TGTGCCAGCAGACCTGGACAGGGTTTGAACACTGAAGCTTTCTTT. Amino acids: CASRPGQGLNTEAFF.

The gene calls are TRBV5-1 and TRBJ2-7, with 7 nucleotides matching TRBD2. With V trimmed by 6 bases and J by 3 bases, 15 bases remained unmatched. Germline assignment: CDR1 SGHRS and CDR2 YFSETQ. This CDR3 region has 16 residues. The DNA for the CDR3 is TGCGCCAGCACTAACGGGGAGGGTCCCCCTTACTACGAGCAGTACTTC. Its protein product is CASTNGEGPPYYEQYF. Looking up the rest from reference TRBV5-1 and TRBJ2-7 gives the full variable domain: KAGVTQTPRYLIKTRGQQVTLSCSPISGHRSVSWYQQTPGQGLQFLFEYFSETQRNKGNFPGRFSGRQFSNSRSEMNVSTLELGDSALYLCASTNGEGPPYYEQYFGPGTRLTVT.

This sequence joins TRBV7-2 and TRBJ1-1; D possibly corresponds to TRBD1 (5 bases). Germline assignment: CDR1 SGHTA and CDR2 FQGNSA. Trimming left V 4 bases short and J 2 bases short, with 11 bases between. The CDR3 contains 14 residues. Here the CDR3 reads CASSSGGANTEAFF. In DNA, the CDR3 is TGTGCCAGCAGCTCCGGTGGGGCAAACACTGAAGCTTTCTTT.